This TCR beta chain was recovered during a study of blood T cell repertoires in COVID-19. Here immunoSEQ multiplex PCR was the method, and the copy in TCRdb shows in-frame clones only, minus some. The table shows 330,000 or so clones, with about 90% occurring only once. Germline CDR1 reads MNHEY; CDR2 reads SVGAGI. Trimming removed 10 bases at V and 3 bases at J, with 13 bases between. The length of the CDR3 is 12 residues. All enrollees were about 18 to 100 years old and from 24 US areas. This chain joins TRBV6-5 and TRBJ2-7; tentative D call: TRBD1 (6 bases). This TCR was sampled from a woman in her thirties who had recovered from COVID-19. The sequenced sample consisted of PBMCs or T cells enriched from blood (not recorded which). CDR3 bases: TGTGCCACAAATGGACAGCACTACGAGCAGTACTTC. Its translation is CATNGQHYEQYF.